This T cell receptor (beta chain) was obtained from a study of blood T cell repertoires in COVID-19. This CDR3 has 14 residues. Germline V gives CDR1 KGHDR, CDR2 SFDVKD. The V gene lost 5 bases and the J gene lost 6 bases, with 12 bases spanning the gap. Clones were read by immunoSEQ multiplex PCR, and TCRdb kept only the in-frame ones, dropping some. The data show roughly 260,000 clones, approximately 91% seen once. The genes are TRBV24-1 and TRBJ2-2, with D possibly being TRBD1 (5 bases). The receptor's source is a human donor in a cohort exposed to, infected with or recovered from COVID-19 (not recorded which). The donor label of this sample is uncertain. The source material was PBMCs or T cells enriched from blood (not recorded which). CDR3 bases: TGTGCCACCAGTGGCAGGGCGAGCCCCGGGGAGCTGTTTTTT. It encodes CATSGRASPGELFF.